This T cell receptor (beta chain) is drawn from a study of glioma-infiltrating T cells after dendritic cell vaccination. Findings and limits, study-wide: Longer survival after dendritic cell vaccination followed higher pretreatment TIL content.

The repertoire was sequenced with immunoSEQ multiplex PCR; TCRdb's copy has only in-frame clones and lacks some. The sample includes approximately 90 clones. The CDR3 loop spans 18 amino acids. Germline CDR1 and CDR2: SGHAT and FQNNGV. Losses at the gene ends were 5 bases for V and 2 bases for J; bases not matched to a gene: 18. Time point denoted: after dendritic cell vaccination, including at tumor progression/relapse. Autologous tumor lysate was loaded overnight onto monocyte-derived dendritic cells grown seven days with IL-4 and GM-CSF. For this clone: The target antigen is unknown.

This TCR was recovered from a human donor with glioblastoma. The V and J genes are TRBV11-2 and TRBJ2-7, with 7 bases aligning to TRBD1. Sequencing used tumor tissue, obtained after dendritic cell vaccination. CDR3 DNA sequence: TGTGCCAGCAGCGTGAGACTAACCGGGACAGCCCACCCCTACGAGCAGTACTTC. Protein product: CASSVRLTGTAHPYEQYF.